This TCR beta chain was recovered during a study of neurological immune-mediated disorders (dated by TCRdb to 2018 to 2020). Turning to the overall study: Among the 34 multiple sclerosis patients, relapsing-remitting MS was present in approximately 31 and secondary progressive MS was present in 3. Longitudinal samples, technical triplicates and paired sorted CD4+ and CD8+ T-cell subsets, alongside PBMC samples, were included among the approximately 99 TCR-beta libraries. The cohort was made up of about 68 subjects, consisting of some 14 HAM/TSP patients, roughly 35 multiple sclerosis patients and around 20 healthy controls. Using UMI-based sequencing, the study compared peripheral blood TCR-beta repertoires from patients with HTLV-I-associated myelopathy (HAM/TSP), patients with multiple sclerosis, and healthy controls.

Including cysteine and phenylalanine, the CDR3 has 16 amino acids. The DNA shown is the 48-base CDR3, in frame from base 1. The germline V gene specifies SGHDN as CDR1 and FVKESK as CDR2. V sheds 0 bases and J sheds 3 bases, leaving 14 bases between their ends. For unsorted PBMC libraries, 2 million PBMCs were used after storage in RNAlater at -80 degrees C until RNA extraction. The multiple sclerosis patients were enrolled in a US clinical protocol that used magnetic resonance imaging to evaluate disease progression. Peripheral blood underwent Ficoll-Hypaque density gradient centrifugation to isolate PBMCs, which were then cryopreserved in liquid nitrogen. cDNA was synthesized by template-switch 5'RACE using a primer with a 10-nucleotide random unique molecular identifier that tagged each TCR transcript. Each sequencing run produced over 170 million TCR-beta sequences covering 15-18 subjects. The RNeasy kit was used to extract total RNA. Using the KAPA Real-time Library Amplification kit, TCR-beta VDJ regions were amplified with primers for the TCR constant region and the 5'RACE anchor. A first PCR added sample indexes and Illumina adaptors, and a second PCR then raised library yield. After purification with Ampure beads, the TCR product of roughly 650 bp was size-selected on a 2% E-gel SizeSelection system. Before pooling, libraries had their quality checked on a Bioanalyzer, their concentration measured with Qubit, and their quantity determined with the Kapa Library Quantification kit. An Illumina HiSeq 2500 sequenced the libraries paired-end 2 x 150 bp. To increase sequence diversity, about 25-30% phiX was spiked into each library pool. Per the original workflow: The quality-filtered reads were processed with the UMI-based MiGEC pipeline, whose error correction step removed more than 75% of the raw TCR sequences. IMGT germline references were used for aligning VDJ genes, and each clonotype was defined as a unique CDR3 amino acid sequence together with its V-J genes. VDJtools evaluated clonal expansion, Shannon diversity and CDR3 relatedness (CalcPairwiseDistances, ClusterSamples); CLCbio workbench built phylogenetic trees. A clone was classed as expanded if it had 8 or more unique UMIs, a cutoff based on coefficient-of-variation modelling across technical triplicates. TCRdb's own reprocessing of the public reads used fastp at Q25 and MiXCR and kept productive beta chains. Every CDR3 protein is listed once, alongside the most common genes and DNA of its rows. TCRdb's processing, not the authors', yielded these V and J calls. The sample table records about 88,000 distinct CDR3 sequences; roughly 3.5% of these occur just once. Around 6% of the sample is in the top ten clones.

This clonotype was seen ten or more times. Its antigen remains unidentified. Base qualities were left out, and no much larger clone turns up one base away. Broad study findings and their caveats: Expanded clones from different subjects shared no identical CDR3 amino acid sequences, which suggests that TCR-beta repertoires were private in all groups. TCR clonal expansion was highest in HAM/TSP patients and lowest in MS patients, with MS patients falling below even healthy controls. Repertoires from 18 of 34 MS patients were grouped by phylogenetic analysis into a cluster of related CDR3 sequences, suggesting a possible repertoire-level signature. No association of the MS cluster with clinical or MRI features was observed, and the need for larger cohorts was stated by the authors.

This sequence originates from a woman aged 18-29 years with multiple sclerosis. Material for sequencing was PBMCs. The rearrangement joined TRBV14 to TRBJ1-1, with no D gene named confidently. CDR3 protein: CASSQDDRSIYTEAFF. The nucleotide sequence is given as TGTGCCAGCAGCCAAGATGACCGGAGTATTTACACTGAAGCTTTCTTT.